The rows below give T cell receptor delta chains drawn from one sample of a study of gamma-delta T cells after stem cell transplantation. TCRdb reanalysed the RT-PCR reads with CATT. The sample lists around 2,000 delta-chain clones, around 4% occurring once. Material: gamma-delta T cells. Receptors originate from a human donor. It is not recorded whose cells these are; they may come from a transplant donor. The CDR3 runs from the conserved cysteine through the conserved F or W. Clone size, where shown, is once, few, many, or a class for clones that have expanded.

V | length | size | CDR3
TRDV2 | 16 | medium-sized | CACDTVGGYFTDKLIF
TRDV1 | 23 | . | CALGEPTPLGGTLGDTSTDKLIF
TRDV2 | 23 | medium-sized | CACDTVGVTGGERERRDPDKLIF
TRDV2 | 18 | medium-sized | CACDTVGLGDTGTDKLIF
TRDV2 | 19 | medium-sized | CACDTVPTLRGIPTDKLIF
TRDV2 | 16 | medium-sized | CACDTVQGIRFDKLIF
TRDV2 | 19 | hyperexpanded | CACDTIGPLGDTRTDKLIF
TRDV2 | 18 | few | CACDPLGAEGFDTDKLIF
TRDV2 | 20 | medium-sized | CACDTPLGDTKSWDTRQMFF
TRDV2 | 17 | medium-sized | CACDVLQDWGLLDKLIF
TRDV2 | 15 | medium-sized | CACDTVSADTDKLIF
TRDV2 | 16 | medium-sized | CACDTVGLLGDGQLIF
TRDV2 | 16 | medium-sized | CACDLLGTGETDKLIF
TRDV2 | 18 | medium-sized | CACDTVRNWGAYTDKLIF
TRDV1 | 26 | large | CALGEPLLGGLYWGIPGETYTDKLIF
TRDV2 | 18 | medium-sized | CACDPVLGSGNLSHKLIF
TRDV2 | 18 | large | CACDTVPSGVPFTDKLIF
TRDV2 | 15 | large | CACDTVSGTTDKLIF
TRDV2 | 22 | medium-sized | CACDMIPTDPLGDTSPNDKLIF
TRDV2 | 16 | medium-sized | CACDALGLGDTEKLIF
TRDV3 | 18 | few | CAFPSHGTGMSVADKLIF
TRDV2 | 19 | large | CACDALEGTGGSYADKLIF
TRDV2 | 15 | few | CACGSLTGKSDKLIF
TRDV2 | 15 | medium-sized | CACDTLGGTDDKLIF
TRDV2 | 17 | medium-sized | CACDTVGVFYGADKLIF